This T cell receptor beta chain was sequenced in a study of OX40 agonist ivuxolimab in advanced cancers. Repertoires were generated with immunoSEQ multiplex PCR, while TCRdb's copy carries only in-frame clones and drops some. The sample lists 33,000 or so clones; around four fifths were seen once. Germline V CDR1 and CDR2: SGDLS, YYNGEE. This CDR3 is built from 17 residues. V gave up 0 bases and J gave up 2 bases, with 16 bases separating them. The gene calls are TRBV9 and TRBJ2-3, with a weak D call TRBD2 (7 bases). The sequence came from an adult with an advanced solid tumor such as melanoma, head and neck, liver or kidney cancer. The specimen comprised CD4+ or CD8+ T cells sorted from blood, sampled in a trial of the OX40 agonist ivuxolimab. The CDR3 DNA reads TGTGCCAGCAGCGTAGGGGCGGGGGCTAGAAACACAGATACGCAGTATTTT. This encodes CASSVGAGARNTDTQYF.